Only one count was recorded for the clone carrying this T cell receptor (beta chain). At one end, the junction sequence differs from germline, possibly due to a read error. Study processing details: The assay estimated nucleated cells by amplifying reference gene primers. Produced via immunoSEQ multiplex PCR; TCRdb's table is partial and in-frame only. From that table come the V and J calls and clone size; the DNA was used to work out D and trimming. The sample lists some 100,000 clones; 65% to 80% were seen once. The data belong to a study of blood T cell repertoires in COVID-19. The overall study: Researchers got acute and convalescent COVID-19 samples from the United States, Italy and Spain. The analysed material was cDNA or gDNA that came from T cells, B-cell-depleted T cells, or PBMCs.

CDR3 length equals 17 residues. Looked up from germline, CDR1 is MGHRA and CDR2 is YSYEKL. The sample taken for sequencing was peripheral blood. V is TRBV4-1 and J is TRBJ2-1, with D unresolved. This receptor was taken from a man in his 70s with acute or convalescent COVID-19. CDR3 sequence: CPSSQLPPPFSYNEQFF. CDR3 nucleotide sequence: TGCCCCAGCAGCCAACTCCCCCCTCCTTTCTCCTACAATGAGCAGTTCTTC.